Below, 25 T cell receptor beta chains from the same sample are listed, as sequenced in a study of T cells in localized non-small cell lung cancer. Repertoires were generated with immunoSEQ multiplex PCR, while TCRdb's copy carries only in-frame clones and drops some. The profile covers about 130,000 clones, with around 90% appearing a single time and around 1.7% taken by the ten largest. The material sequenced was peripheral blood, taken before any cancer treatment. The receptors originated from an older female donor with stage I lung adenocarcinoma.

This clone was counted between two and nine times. The CDR3, as DNA: TGTGCCAGCTCACGAGACTGGGTCAGCCTGAACACTGAAGCTTTCTTT. It codes for CASSRDWVSLNTEAFF. The V call is TRBV18, the J call TRBJ1-1; D is uncertain. The CDR3 contains 16 residues. V lost 4 bases and J lost 0, with 15 bases in between. Germline V lookup: CDR1 KGHSH, CDR2 LQKENI.

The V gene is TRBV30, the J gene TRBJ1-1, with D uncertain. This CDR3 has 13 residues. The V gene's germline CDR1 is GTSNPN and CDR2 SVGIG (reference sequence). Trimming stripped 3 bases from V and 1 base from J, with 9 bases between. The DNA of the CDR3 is TGTGCCTGGAGCGGCAGTAAGAACACTGAAGCTTTCTTT. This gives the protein CAWSGSKNTEAFF.

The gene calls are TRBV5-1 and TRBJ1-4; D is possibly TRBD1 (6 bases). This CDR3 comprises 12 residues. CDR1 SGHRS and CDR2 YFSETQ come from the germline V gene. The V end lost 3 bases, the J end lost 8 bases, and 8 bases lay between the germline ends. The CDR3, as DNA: TGCGCCAGCAGCTCACAGGGAGAAAAACTGTTTTTT. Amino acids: CASSSQGEKLFF.

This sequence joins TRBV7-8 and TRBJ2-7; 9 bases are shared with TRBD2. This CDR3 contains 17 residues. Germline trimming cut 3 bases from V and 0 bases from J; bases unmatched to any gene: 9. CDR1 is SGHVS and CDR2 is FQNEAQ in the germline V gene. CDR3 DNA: TGTGCCAGCAGCTTCCTCCTAGCGGGATTAAGCTCCTACGAGCAGTACTTC. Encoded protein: CASSFLLAGLSSYEQYF.

CDR3: CATSPAAGNTEAFF. The CDR3 DNA follows: TGCGCCACCTCGCCGGCGGCAGGAAACACTGAAGCTTTCTTT. V is TRBV5-1 and J is TRBJ1-1; D gene uncertain. CDR1 is SGHRS, CDR2 YFSETQ, per germline. This CDR3 is 14 amino acids long. The V end was cut by 9 bases, the J end by 2 bases, with 17 bases between.

CDR3 nucleotide sequence: TGTGCCAGCAGCCATAACCGACAGGGGACAGATACGCAGTATTTT. It codes for CASSHNRQGTDTQYF. J is TRBJ2-3 and V is TRBV11-2, with TRBD1 matching over 8 bases. This CDR3 is built from 15 residues. The V segment lost 5 bases and the J segment 3 bases; nucleotides outside the gene matches: 7. The germline V gene encodes CDR1 SGHAT and CDR2 FQNNGV.

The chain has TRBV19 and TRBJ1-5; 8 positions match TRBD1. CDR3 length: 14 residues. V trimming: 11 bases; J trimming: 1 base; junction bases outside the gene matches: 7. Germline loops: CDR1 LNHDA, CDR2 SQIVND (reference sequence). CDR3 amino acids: CAGGTGASNQPQHF. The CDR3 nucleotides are TGTGCCGGTGGGACAGGAGCGAGCAATCAGCCCCAGCATTTT.

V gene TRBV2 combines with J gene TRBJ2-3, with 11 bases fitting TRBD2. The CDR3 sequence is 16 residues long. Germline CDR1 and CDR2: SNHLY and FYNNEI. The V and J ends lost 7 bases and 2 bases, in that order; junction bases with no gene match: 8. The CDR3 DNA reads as TGTGCCAGCACCGATGGGACTAGCGGTACCACAGATACGCAGTATTTT. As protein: CASTDGTSGTTDTQYF.

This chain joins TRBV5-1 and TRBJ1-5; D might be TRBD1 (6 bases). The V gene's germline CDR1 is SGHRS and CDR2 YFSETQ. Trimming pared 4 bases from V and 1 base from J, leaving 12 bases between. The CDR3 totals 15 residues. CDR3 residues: CASSEGVPSNQPQHF. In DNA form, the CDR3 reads TGCGCCAGCAGCGAGGGGGTCCCAAGCAATCAGCCCCAGCATTTT.

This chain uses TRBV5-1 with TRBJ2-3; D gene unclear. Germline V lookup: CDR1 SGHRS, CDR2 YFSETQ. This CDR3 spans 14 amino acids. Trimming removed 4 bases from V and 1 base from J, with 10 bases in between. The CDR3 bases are TGCGCCAGCAGCCAAGGCGCGGGCACAGATACGCAGTATTTT. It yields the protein CASSQGAGTDTQYF.

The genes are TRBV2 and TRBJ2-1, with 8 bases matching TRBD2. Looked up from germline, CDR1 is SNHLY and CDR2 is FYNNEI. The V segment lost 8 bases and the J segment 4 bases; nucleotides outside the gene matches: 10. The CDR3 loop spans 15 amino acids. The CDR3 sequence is CASQDRGLGYNEQFF. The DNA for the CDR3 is TGTGCCAGCCAGGATAGGGGACTAGGGTACAATGAGCAGTTCTTC.

Written as DNA, the CDR3 is TGTGCCAGCAGCCGAGGTGTTAGTACCTACGAGCAGTACTTC. Protein: CASSRGVSTYEQYF. The chain employs TRBV4-2 and TRBJ2-7; D is undetermined. Between the trimmed V and J ends, which lost 4 bases and 2 bases, there was a span of 12 bases. Germline lookup yields CDR1 LGHNA and CDR2 YNFKEQ. CDR3 length: 14 residues.

The CDR3 sequence: CAILSGRSTEAFF. The DNA of the CDR3 is TGTGCCATCCTGTCAGGCAGAAGTACTGAAGCTTTCTTT. The rearrangement links TRBV10-3 to TRBJ1-1; D is uncertain. Deletions cut 8 bases from V and 5 bases from J, with 15 bases between. The V gene's germline CDR1 is ENHRY and CDR2 SYGVKD. There are 13 residues in the CDR3.

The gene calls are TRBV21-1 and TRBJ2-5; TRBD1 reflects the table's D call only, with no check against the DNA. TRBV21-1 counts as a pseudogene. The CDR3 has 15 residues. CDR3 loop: CASSTTGNSRRTQYF. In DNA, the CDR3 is TGTGCCAGCAGCACAACAGGGAATTCAAGAAGGACCCAGTACTTC.

The CDR3 DNA follows: TGTGCCAGCAGTTTAACGGACGGTCCTAATGAAAAACTGTTTTTT. As protein: CASSLTDGPNEKLFF. This chain joins TRBV27 and TRBJ1-4; unclear D gene. Germline loops: CDR1 MNHEY, CDR2 SMNVEV (reference sequence). V lost 2 bases to trimming and J lost 3 bases, with 10 bases between them. The CDR3 is 15 amino acids.

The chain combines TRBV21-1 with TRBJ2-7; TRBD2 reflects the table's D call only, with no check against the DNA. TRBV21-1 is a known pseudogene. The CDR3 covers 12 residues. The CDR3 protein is CATRLRRREQYF. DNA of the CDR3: TGTGCCACCCGATTGAGGCGACGAGAGCAGTACTTC.

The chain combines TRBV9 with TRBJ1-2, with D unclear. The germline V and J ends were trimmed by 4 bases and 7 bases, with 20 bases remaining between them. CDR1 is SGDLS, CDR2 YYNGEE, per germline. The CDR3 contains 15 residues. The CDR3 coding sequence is TGTGCCAGCAGCCCCTTCCCGGGCGTCCGGGGTGGCTACACCTTC. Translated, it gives CASSPFPGVRGGYTF.

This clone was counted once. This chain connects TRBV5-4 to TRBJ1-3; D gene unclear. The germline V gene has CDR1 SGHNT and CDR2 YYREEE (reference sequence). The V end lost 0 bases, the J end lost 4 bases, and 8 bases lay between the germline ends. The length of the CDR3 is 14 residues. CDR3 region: CASSLVGVGNTIYF. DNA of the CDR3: TGTGCCAGCAGCTTGGTTGGGGTCGGAAACACCATATATTTT.

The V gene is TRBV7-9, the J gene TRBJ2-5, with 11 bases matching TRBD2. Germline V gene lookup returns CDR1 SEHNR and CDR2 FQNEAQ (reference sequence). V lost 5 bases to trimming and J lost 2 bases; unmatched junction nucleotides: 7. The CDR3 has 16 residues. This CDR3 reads CASSSGTSGNQETQYF. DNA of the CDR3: TGTGCCAGCAGCAGTGGGACTAGCGGAAATCAAGAGACCCAGTACTTC.

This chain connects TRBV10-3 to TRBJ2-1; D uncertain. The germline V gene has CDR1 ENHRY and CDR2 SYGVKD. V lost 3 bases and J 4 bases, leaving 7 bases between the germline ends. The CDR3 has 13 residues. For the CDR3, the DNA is TGTGCCATCAGTGAATCTAGTTACAATGAGCAGTTCTTC. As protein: CAISESSYNEQFF.

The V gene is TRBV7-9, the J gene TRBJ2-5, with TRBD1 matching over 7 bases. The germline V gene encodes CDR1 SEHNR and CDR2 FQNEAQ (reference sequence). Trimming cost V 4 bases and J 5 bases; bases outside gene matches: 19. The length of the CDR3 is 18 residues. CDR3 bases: TGTGCCAGCAGCTCCGACCATCGGACAGGATTAAGTGGTGAGACCCAGTACTTC. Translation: CASSSDHRTGLSGETQYF.

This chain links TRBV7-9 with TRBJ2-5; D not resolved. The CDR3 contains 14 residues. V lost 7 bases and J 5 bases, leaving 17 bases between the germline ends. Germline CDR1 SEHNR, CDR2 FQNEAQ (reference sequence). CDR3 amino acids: CASKYGSQSETQYF. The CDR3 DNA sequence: TGTGCCAGCAAGTATGGCAGCCAGTCCGAGACCCAGTACTTC.

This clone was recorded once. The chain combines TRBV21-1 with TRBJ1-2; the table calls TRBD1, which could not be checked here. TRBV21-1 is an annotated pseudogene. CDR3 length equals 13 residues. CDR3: CASRKTGPSRYTF. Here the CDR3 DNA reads TGTGCCAGCAGGAAGACAGGACCCTCTCGCTACACCTTC.

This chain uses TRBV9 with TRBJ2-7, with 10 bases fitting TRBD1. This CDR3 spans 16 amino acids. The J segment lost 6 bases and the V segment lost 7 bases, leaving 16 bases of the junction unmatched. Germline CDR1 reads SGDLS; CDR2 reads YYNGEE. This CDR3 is CASLPNRDRGGGEQYF. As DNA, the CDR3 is TGTGCCAGCCTTCCCAACCGGGACAGGGGCGGTGGCGAGCAGTACTTC.

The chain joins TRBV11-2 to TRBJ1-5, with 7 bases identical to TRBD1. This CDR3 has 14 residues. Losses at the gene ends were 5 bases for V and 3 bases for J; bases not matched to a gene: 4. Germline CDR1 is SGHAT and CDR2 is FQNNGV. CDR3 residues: CASSTGTANQPQHF. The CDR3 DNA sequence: TGTGCCAGCAGCACGGGGACAGCCAATCAGCCCCAGCATTTT.